These 10 T cell receptor beta chains originate from one sample sequenced in a study of read filtering for tumor transcriptome and immune sequencing. This library used roughly 400 ng RNA and molecular barcoded adaptors spanning alpha/delta and beta/gamma chains. TCRdb fed the reads into MiXCR, producing one record per CDR3 protein. This sample has roughly 130,000 distinct CDR3 sequences, with 13% found just once. Sequenced material: a population of CD138-negative cells sorted from bone marrow. The receptors were gathered from a donor at least 40 years old with multiple myeloma.

This clonotype has more than one count but fewer than ten. This chain joins TRBV3-1 and TRBJ2-7; TRBD1 is a possible D gene (6 bases). Germline lookup yields CDR1 LGHDT and CDR2 YNNKEL (reference sequence). This CDR3 is 12 amino acids long. Between the trimmed V and J ends, which lost 5 bases and 8 bases, there was a span of 13 bases. CDR3 in amino acids: CASSGTRPKQYF. The CDR3 coding sequence is TGTGCCAGCAGCGGGACACGGCCAAAGCAGTACTTC.

This clonotype was recorded many times. The rearrangement joins TRBV2 to TRBJ1-2; TRBD1 agrees at 7 bases. The CDR3 covers 14 residues. Unmatched junction bases numbered 0, after V lost 1 base and J lost 1 base. Germline-derived CDR1 and CDR2 are SNHLY and FYNNEI. The CDR3 protein is CASSEGQGNYGYTF. The CDR3 coding sequence is TGTGCCAGCAGTGAAGGACAGGGTAACTATGGCTACACCTTC.

A few counts support this clonotype. This rearrangement joins TRBV2 to TRBJ1-5; D unclear. The V end was cut by 8 bases, the J end by 5 bases, with 19 bases between. The CDR3 is 15 residues long. From germline, CDR1 is SNHLY and CDR2 FYNNEI. CDR3 bases: TGTGCCAGCGCGAAAGACGGGGATTGGTATCAGCCCCAGCATTTT. It translates to CASAKDGDWYQPQHF.

This sequence joins TRBV20-1 and TRBJ2-7; 14 positions match TRBD2. Germline V gene data show CDR1 as DFQATT and CDR2 as SNEGSKA (reference sequence). This CDR3 has 15 residues. V shed 2 bases and J 7 bases; nucleotides not matched to a gene: 7. The CDR3 reads CSARMGLAGAREQYF. The CDR3 DNA reads as TGCAGTGCTAGAATGGGACTAGCGGGAGCGAGGGAGCAGTACTTC.

This clonotype was found once. This clone may be a read error of a much larger clone one base away. The chain combines TRBV29-1 with TRBJ2-7; 7 nucleotides line up with TRBD2. Per the germline V gene, CDR1 is SQVTM and CDR2 is ANQGSEA. The CDR3 length is 13 residues. CDR3 DNA: TGCAGCGTTGGGAGCGGGAACTCCTACGGGCAGTACTTC. This gives the protein CSVGSGNSYGQYF.

Ten or more counts support this clonotype. V gene TRBV7-2 combines with J gene TRBJ2-3; 10 positions match TRBD2. This CDR3 region has 16 residues. Germline CDR1 reads SGHTA; CDR2 reads FQGNSA. J lost 7 bases, V lost 1 base, and 8 bases had no gene match. In DNA, the CDR3 is TGTGCCAGCAGCTTAGGGCCAGCGGGAGGGCCGTATACGCAGTATTTT. Translation: CASSLGPAGGPYTQYF.

As for this clonotype: A much larger clone lies a single base off, so this may be a read error. The chain combines TRBV20-1 with TRBJ2-3; 9 bases fit TRBD2. The germline V gene has CDR1 DFQATT and CDR2 SNEGSKA (reference sequence). The CDR3 extends over 15 amino acids. The CDR3 is CSAGDSAGGTDTQYF. The CDR3 bases are TGCAGTGCTGGAGATTCGGCGGGGGGGACAGATACGCAGTATTTT.

This clonotype has at least ten counts. V usage is TRBV10-1 and J usage is TRBJ2-2; the D is unclear. CDR1 is WNHNN and CDR2 is SYGVQD in the germline V gene (reference sequence). The CDR3 sequence is 14 residues long. The ends were cut back, 8 bases at V and 2 bases at J, with 12 bases in the middle. This CDR3 is CASRVLTNTGELFF. The CDR3, as DNA: TGCGCCAGCCGGGTCCTGACTAACACCGGGGAGCTGTTTTTT.

This clonotype showed up many times. The chain joins TRBV6-1 to TRBJ2-1, with 9 bases fitting TRBD1. The CDR3 contains 16 residues. Trimming took 9 bases from V and 1 from J; bases not matched to a gene: 10. Germline CDR1 reads MNHNS; CDR2 reads SASEGT. The CDR3 sequence is CASWTGTGTSYNEQFF. The CDR3 DNA follows: TGTGCCAGTTGGACCGGGACAGGGACATCCTACAATGAGCAGTTCTTC.

This clonotype was seen repeatedly, ten times or more. The genes are TRBV7-9 and TRBJ1-4; 8 positions match TRBD1. After removal of 5 bases from V and 6 bases from J, the junction contained 8 bases not matched to a gene. The CDR3 runs to 15 residues. CDR1 and CDR2 from the germline V gene are SEHNR and FQNEAQ (reference sequence). CDR3 loop: CASSPRTGNYEKLFF. As DNA, the CDR3 is TGTGCCAGCAGCCCCCGGACAGGGAACTATGAAAAACTGTTTTTT.